This T cell receptor (beta chain) appears in the sequencing data of a study of response to subunit inactivated influenza vaccine. Points from the study as a whole: T cells newly recruited by each seasonal influenza vaccination are few, the authors suggested.

MiXCR, run by TCRdb on the RT-PCR reads, gives a single entry per CDR3 protein. The sample gives approximately 700,000 distinct CDR3 sequences, approximately 15% of which show up once; 5.5% to 7% is in the top ten. CDR1 and CDR2 (germline): SGHNT, YENEEA. The V gene end was trimmed by 2 bases and the J gene end by 5 bases; junction bases not matched to a gene: 4. CDR3 size: 16 residues. Of note for this clonotype: Its antigen is as yet unknown.

The sequenced sample was PBMCs from blood, obtained 14 days before vaccination. The clonotype was recovered from a man in his forties or fifties who received an inactivated influenza vaccine. The V and J genes are TRBV11-3 and TRBJ2-2, with 11 nucleotides matching TRBD2. DNA of the CDR3: TGTGCCAGCAGCTTAACTAGCGGGAGTAGAACCGGGGAGCTGTTTTTT. Translation gives CASSLTSGSRTGELFF. Combining the CDR3 with reference TRBV11-3 and TRBJ2-2 gives the whole variable domain EAGVVQSPRYKIIEKKQPVAFWCNPISGHNTLYWYLQNLGQGPELLIRYENEEAVDDSQLPKDRFSAERLKGVDSTLKIQPAELGDSAVYLCASSLTSGSRTGELFFGEGSRLTVL.